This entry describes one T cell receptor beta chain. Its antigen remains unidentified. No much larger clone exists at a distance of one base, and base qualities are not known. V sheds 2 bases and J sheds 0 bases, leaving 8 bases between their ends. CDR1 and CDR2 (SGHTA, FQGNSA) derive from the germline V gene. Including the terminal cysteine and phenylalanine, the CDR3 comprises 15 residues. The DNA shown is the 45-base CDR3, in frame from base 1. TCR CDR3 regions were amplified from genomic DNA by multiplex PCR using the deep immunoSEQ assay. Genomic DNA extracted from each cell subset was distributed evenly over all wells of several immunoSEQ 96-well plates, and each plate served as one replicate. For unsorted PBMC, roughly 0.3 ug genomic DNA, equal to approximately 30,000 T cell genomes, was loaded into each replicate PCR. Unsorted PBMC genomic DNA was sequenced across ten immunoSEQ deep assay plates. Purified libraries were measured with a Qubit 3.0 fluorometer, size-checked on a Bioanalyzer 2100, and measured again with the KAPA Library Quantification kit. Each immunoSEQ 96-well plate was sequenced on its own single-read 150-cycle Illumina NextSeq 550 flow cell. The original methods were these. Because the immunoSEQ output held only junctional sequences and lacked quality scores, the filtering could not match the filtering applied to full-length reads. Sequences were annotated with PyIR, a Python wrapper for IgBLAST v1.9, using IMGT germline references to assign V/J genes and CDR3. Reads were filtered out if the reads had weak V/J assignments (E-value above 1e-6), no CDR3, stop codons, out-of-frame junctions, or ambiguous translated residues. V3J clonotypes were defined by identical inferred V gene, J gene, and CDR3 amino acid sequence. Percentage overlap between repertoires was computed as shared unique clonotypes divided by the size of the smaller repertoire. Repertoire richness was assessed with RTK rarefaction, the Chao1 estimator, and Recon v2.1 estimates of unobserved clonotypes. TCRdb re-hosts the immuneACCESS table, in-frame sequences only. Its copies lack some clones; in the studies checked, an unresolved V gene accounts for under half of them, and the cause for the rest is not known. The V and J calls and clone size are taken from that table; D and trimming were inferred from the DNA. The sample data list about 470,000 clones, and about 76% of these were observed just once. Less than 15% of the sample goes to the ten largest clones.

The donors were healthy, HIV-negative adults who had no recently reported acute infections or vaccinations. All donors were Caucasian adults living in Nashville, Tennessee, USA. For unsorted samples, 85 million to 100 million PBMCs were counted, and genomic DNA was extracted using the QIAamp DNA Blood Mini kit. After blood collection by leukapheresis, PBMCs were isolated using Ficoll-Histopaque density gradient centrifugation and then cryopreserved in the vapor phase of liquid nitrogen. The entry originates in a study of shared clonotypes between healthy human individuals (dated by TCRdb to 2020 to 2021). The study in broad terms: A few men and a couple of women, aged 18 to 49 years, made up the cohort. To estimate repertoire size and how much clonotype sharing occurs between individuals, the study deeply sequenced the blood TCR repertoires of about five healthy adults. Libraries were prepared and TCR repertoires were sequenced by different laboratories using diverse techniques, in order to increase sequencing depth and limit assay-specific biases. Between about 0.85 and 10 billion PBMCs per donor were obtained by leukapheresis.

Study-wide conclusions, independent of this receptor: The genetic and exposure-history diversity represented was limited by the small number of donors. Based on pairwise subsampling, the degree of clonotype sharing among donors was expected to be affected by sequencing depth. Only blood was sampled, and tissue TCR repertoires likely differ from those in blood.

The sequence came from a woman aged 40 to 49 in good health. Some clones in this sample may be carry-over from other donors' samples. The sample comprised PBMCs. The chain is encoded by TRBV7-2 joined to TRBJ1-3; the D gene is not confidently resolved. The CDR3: CASSLNWNSGNTIYF. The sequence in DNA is TGTGCCAGCAGCTTAAATTGGAACTCTGGAAACACCATATATTTT.